These T cell receptor beta chains were read from a single sample in a study of T cells after yellow fever vaccination. One entry per CDR3 protein results from TCRdb running MiXCR on the 5' RACE reads. The sample has a few hundred thousand distinct CDR3 sequences; approximately 4.2% are singletons. This sample comprised PBMCs, obtained 5 days after the yellow fever booster vaccination. These TCRs come from a man between 18 and 29 years old who received the YFV17D yellow fever vaccine. The CDR3 runs from the conserved cysteine through the conserved F or W. The order of the fields is J gene, clone size, V gene, D gene, CDR3 DNA, CDR3 protein. The D gene is left open where the match is weak. The size of a clone is reported for some rows only, either as once, few or many, or as a class for expanded clones.

J gene: TRBJ1-6
clone size: many
V gene: TRBV6-6
D gene: -
CDR3 DNA: TGTGCCAGCAGTTACCCGTTCGCCTATAATTCACCCCTCCACTTT
CDR3 protein: CASSYPFAYNSPLHF

J gene: TRBJ1-1
clone size: few
V gene: TRBV12-3/TRBV12-4
D gene: -
CDR3 DNA: TGTGCCAGCAGTTTCACGGGGGGCGCCGGGGCTTTCTTT
CDR3 protein: CASSFTGGAGAFF

J gene: TRBJ2-5
clone size: few
V gene: TRBV9
D gene: -
CDR3 DNA: TGTGCCAGCAGCATTCCGGGAACCGTCTCGGAAGAGACCCAGTACTTC
CDR3 protein: CASSIPGTVSEETQYF

J gene: TRBJ1-4
clone size: -
V gene: TRBV18
D gene: TRBD1
CDR3 DNA: TGTGCCAGCTCACGCCGGGGACAGCCGCAGATTTCTAATGAAAAACTGTTTTTT
CDR3 protein: CASSRRGQPQISNEKLFF

J gene: TRBJ2-4
clone size: many
V gene: TRBV12-3/TRBV12-4
D gene: -
CDR3 DNA: TGTGCCAGCAGTTTTTCCCCGAACCTCGCCAAAAACATTCAGTACTTC
CDR3 protein: CASSFSPNLAKNIQYF

J gene: TRBJ2-3
clone size: few
V gene: TRBV27
D gene: -
CDR3 DNA: TGTGCCAGCAGTTGGGGCCTGGGGCGCGACGAGACAGATACGCAGTATTTT
CDR3 protein: CASSWGLGRDETDTQYF

J gene: TRBJ2-5
clone size: many
V gene: TRBV11-2
D gene: TRBD2
CDR3 DNA: TGTGCCAGCAGTTCACTAGCGGGGATGGGAGAGACCCAGTACTTC
CDR3 protein: CASSSLAGMGETQYF

J gene: TRBJ2-3
clone size: many
V gene: TRBV5-1
D gene: -
CDR3 DNA: TGCGCCAGCAGCAATGAGGGTACGCAGTATTTT
CDR3 protein: CASSNEGTQYF

J gene: TRBJ1-5
clone size: -
V gene: TRBV6-2/TRBV6-3
D gene: -
CDR3 DNA: TGTGCCAGCAGTCCAGTTACGGGGGTTGGCAATCAGCCCCAGCATTTT
CDR3 protein: CASSPVTGVGNQPQHF

J gene: TRBJ1-6
clone size: -
V gene: TRBV7-2
D gene: -
CDR3 DNA: TGTGCCAGCAGCTTGGACCTTTCACCCCTCCACTTT
CDR3 protein: CASSLDLSPLHF

J gene: TRBJ2-1
clone size: few
V gene: TRBV20-1
D gene: TRBD2
CDR3 DNA: TGCAGTGCTACCATTCGGACTAGCTTGGGTAATGAGCAGTTCTTC
CDR3 protein: CSATIRTSLGNEQFF

J gene: TRBJ1-4
clone size: many
V gene: TRBV4-3
D gene: -
CDR3 DNA: TGCGCCAGCAGCCGCCAGGGGTTAGAAAAACTGTTTTTT
CDR3 protein: CASSRQGLEKLFF

J gene: TRBJ1-2
clone size: -
V gene: TRBV18
D gene: -
CDR3 DNA: TGTGCCAGCTCCGCCCCAGAGCAGGACGCCTACACCTTC
CDR3 protein: CASSAPEQDAYTF

J gene: TRBJ2-7
clone size: many
V gene: TRBV27
D gene: TRBD2
CDR3 DNA: TGTGCCAGCAGTGCCCGGACTAGCGTCCACGAGCAGTACTTC
CDR3 protein: CASSARTSVHEQYF

J gene: TRBJ2-5
clone size: many
V gene: TRBV12-5
D gene: TRBD2
CDR3 DNA: TGTGCTAGTGGCCGAGGACTAGCGGGACAGACCCAGTACTTC
CDR3 protein: CASGRGLAGQTQYF

J gene: TRBJ1-5
clone size: many
V gene: TRBV12-3/TRBV12-4
D gene: -
CDR3 DNA: TGTGCCAGCACGGACCTCCCGCAGCCCCAGCATTTT
CDR3 protein: CASTDLPQPQHF

J gene: TRBJ2-7
clone size: many
V gene: TRBV7-2
D gene: TRBD1
CDR3 DNA: TGTGCCAGCAGCTTTCTGTCCCAGGGGGCCAACGAGCAGTACTTC
CDR3 protein: CASSFLSQGANEQYF

J gene: TRBJ2-3
clone size: many
V gene: TRBV10-3
D gene: -
CDR3 DNA: TGTGCCATCAGTGAGTATGAAGATACGCAGTATTTT
CDR3 protein: CAISEYEDTQYF

J gene: TRBJ2-3
clone size: -
V gene: TRBV15
D gene: TRBD2
CDR3 DNA: TGTGCCACCAGCAGGGATGCGGGGGGGGTGGATACGCAGTATTTT
CDR3 protein: CATSRDAGGVDTQYF

J gene: TRBJ1-2
clone size: few
V gene: TRBV7-2
D gene: TRBD1
CDR3 DNA: TGTGCCAGCAGCTTATACCAGGGGGCGGAAAATGGCTACACCTTC
CDR3 protein: CASSLYQGAENGYTF

J gene: TRBJ2-7
clone size: many
V gene: TRBV15
D gene: -
CDR3 DNA: TGTGCCACCAGCAGAGGACAGAACGAGCAGTACTTC
CDR3 protein: CATSRGQNEQYF

J gene: TRBJ1-4
clone size: -
V gene: TRBV7-2
D gene: -
CDR3 DNA: TGTGCCAGCAGCTATGGGACCTTTCGGGGTGAAAAACTGTTTTTT
CDR3 protein: CASSYGTFRGEKLFF

J gene: TRBJ2-1
clone size: many
V gene: TRBV10-3
D gene: TRBD2
CDR3 DNA: TGTGCCATCAGTGGTAAGCTAGCGGGTTACAATGAGCAGTTCTTC
CDR3 protein: CAISGKLAGYNEQFF

J gene: TRBJ2-3
clone size: many
V gene: TRBV10-3
D gene: -
CDR3 DNA: TGTGCCATCAGTGAACAGGGAAGGACAGATACGCAGTATTTT
CDR3 protein: CAISEQGRTDTQYF

J gene: TRBJ2-3
clone size: many
V gene: TRBV28
D gene: -
CDR3 DNA: TGTGCCAGCAGTTTATGGCAGCCTCCAGATACGCAGTATTTT
CDR3 protein: CASSLWQPPDTQYF

J gene: TRBJ2-2
clone size: -
V gene: TRBV5-5
D gene: -
CDR3 DNA: TGTGCCAGCAGTTCGGGACTCCTATACTACACCGGGGAGCTGTTTTTT
CDR3 protein: CASSSGLLYYTGELFF

J gene: TRBJ2-5
clone size: many
V gene: TRBV7-2
D gene: -
CDR3 DNA: TGTGCCAGCAGTTTACCTACGGAGACCCAGTACTTC
CDR3 protein: CASSLPTETQYF

J gene: TRBJ1-4
clone size: -
V gene: TRBV15
D gene: -
CDR3 DNA: TGTGCCACCAGCAGAGTAGTAGAAGCAACTAATGAAAAACTGTTTTTT
CDR3 protein: CATSRVVEATNEKLFF

J gene: TRBJ2-3
clone size: -
V gene: TRBV11-1
D gene: -
CDR3 DNA: TGTGCCACCCTGGCCCAGACCGGAGGAGATACGCAGTATTTT
CDR3 protein: CATLAQTGGDTQYF

J gene: TRBJ1-6
clone size: few
V gene: TRBV6-1
D gene: TRBD1
CDR3 DNA: TGTGCCAGCAGTTATCGTAGCCGAAGGGGGCCCCCCCTCCACTTT
CDR3 protein: CASSYRSRRGPPLHF

J gene: TRBJ1-2
clone size: -
V gene: TRBV15
D gene: TRBD1
CDR3 DNA: TGTGCCACCAGCAGAGGCGGGACAGGGGGCGATGGCTACACCTTC
CDR3 protein: CATSRGGTGGDGYTF

J gene: TRBJ2-5
clone size: -
V gene: TRBV11-2
D gene: -
CDR3 DNA: TGTGCCAGCAGCTTAGGGCCCCGGGGGCATCAAGAGACCCAGTGCTTC
CDR3 protein: CASSLGPRGHQETQCF

J gene: TRBJ1-6
clone size: many
V gene: TRBV5-1
D gene: TRBD1
CDR3 DNA: TGCGCCAGCAGCCCGGCACAGGGGAATTCACCCCTCCACTTT
CDR3 protein: CASSPAQGNSPLHF

J gene: TRBJ2-1
clone size: few
V gene: TRBV9
D gene: -
CDR3 DNA: TGTGCCAGCAGCGAGGGACTGAACAATGAGCAGTTCTTC
CDR3 protein: CASSEGLNNEQFF